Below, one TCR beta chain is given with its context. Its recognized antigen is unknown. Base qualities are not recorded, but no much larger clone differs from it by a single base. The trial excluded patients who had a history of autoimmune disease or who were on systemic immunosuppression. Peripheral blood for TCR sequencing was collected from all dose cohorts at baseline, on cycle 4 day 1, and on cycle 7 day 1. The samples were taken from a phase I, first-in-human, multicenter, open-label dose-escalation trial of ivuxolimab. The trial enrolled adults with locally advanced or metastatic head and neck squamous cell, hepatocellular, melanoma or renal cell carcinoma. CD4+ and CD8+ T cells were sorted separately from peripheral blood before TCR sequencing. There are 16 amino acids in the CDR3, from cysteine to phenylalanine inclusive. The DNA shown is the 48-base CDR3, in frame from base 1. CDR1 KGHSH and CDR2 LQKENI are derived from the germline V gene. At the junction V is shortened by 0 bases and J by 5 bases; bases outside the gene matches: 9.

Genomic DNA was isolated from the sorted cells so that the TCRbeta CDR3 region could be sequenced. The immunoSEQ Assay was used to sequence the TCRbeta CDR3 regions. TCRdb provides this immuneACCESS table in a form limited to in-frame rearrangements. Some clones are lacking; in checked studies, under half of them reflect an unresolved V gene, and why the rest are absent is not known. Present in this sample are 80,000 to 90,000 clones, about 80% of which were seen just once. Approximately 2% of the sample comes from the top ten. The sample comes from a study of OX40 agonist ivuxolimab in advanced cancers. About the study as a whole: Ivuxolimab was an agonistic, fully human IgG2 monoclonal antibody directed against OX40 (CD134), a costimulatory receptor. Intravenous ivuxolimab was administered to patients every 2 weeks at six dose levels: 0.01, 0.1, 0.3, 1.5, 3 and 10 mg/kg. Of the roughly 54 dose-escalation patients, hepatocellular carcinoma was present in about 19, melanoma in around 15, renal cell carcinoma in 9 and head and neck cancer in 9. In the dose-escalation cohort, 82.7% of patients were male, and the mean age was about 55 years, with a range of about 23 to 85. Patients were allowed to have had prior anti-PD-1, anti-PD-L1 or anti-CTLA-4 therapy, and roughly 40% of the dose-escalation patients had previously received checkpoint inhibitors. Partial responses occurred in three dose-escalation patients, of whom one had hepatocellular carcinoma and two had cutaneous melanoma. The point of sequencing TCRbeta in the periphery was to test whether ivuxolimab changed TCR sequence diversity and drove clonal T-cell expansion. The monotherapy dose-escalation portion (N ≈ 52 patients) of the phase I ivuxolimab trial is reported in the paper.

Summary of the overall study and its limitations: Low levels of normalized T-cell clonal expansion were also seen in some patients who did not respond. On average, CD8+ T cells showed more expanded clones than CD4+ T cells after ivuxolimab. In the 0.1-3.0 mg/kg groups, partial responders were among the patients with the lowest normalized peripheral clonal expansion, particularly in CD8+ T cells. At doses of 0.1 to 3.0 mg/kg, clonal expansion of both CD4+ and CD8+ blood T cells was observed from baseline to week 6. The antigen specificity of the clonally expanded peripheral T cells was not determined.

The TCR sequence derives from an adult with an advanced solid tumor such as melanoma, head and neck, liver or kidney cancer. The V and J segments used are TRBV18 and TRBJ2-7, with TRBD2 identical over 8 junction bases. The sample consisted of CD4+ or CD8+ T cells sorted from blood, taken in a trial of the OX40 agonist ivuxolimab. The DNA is TGTGCCAGCTCACCACCCTCAAGTCGGGGGGGACACGAGCAGTACTTC. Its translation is CASSPPSSRGGHEQYF. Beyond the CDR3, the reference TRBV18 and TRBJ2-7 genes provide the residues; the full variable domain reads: NAGVMQNPRHLVRRRGQEARLRCSPMKGHSHVYWYRQLPEEGLKFMVYLQKENIIDESGMPKERFSAEFPKEGPSILRIQQVVRGDSAAYFCASSPPSSRGGHEQYFGPGTRLTVT.